The next 15 T cell receptor beta chains were all read from a single sample in a study of T cell responses to AZD1222 COVID-19 vaccine. Using immunoSEQ multiplex PCR, the repertoire was profiled, and TCRdb retains in-frame clones only, with some absent. The sample comprises 90,000 to 150,000 clones, about 85% of which are singletons, and around 6.2% rests with the top ten. Sequenced material: peripheral blood, taken on day 0 of AZD1222 vaccination. The receptors stem from an adult in good health.

In DNA, the CDR3 is TGTGCCAGCAGCTCGGGACAGACGCCCCTCCACTTT. Encoded protein: CASSSGQTPLHF. The V gene is TRBV7-2, the J gene TRBJ1-6; 7 bases align to TRBD1. This CDR3 has 12 amino acids. Trimming took 4 bases from V and 13 from J; bases not matched to a gene: 4. Germline values: CDR1 SGHTA, CDR2 FQGNSA.

The chain links TRBV11-2 to TRBJ2-1; TRBD1 is a possible D gene (5 bases). There are 14 residues in the CDR3. CDR1 is SGHAT and CDR2 is FQNNGV in the germline V gene. V gave up 1 base and J gave up 10 bases, with 14 bases separating them. The CDR3 bases are TGTGCCAGCAGCTTAGGGGGCGCGCCTGGGGAGCAGTTCTTC. Protein: CASSLGGAPGEQFF. The entire variable domain, with the rest obtained from reference TRBV11-2 and TRBJ2-1, is as follows: EAGVAQSPRYKIIEKRQSVAFWCNPISGHATLYWYQQILGQGPKLLIQFQNNGVVDDSQLPKDRFSAERLKGVDSTLKIQPAKLEDSAVYLCASSLGGAPGEQFFGPGTRLTVL.

To note about this clone: A much bigger clone sits one base away, suggesting this may be a read error. Other DNA sequences of this sample code for an identical CDR3. V and J are TRBV7-9 and TRBJ1-1; D possibly corresponds to TRBD1 (5 bases). The CDR3 totals 13 residues. Germline loops: CDR1 SEHNR, CDR2 FQNEAQ (reference sequence). V was cut by 3 bases and J by 2 bases, with 7 bases left in between. The DNA of the CDR3 is TGTGCCAGCAGCTTCGGGGGTAACACTGAAGCTTTCTTT. Translation gives CASSFGGNTEAFF.

The chain combines TRBV27 with TRBJ2-1; possibly TRBD1 for D (5 bases). CDR3 length: 15 amino acids. The germline V gene has CDR1 MNHEY and CDR2 SMNVEV (reference sequence). The V and J ends lost 2 bases and 4 bases respectively, with 12 bases between them. The CDR3 coding sequence is TGTGCCAGCAGTTTAGGGGCGTCGAGATACAATGAGCAGTTCTTC. It specifies CASSLGASRYNEQFF.

The chain is built from TRBV6-1 and TRBJ2-1; TRBD2 aligns across 10 bases. J gave up 10 bases and V 0 bases, and 6 bases lay outside the gene matches. The CDR3 is 15 amino acids. Germline V gene data show CDR1 as MNHNS and CDR2 as SASEGT. In DNA form, the CDR3 reads TGTGCCAGCAGTGAAGCTAGCGGGGGGTTAGAGGAGCAGTTCTTC. This encodes CASSEASGGLEEQFF.

This sequence joins TRBV28 and TRBJ1-4; 8 bases are a match to TRBD1. CDR3 size: 18 residues. Germline loops: CDR1 MDHEN, CDR2 SYDVKM. V was clipped by 3 bases and J by 0 bases; unmatched bases: 9. The CDR3 loop is CASSLTGDTDATNEKLFF. Here the CDR3 DNA reads TGTGCCAGCAGTTTGACAGGGGACACGGATGCAACTAATGAAAAACTGTTTTTT.

CDR3: CASSQGSRETQYF. The CDR3 region has the DNA TGCGCCAGCAGCCAAGGGTCAAGAGAGACCCAGTACTTC. The chain links TRBV4-1 to TRBJ2-5; D ambiguous. Germline-derived CDR1 and CDR2 are MGHRA and YSYEKL. This CDR3 region has 13 residues. Deletions cut 1 base from V and 4 bases from J, with 7 bases between.

The DNA of the CDR3 is TGTGCCAGTTCCAGGGGATTGAACACTGAAGCTTTCTTT. Its translation: CASSRGLNTEAFF. V gene TRBV19 combines with J gene TRBJ1-1; weak D call: TRBD1 (6 bases). CDR3 length equals 13 residues. V lost 8 bases to trimming and J lost 0 bases, with 10 bases between them. In germline, CDR1 is LNHDA, CDR2 SQIVND (reference sequence). The variable domain in full, completed from reference TRBV19 and TRBJ1-1, reads DGGITQSPKYLFRKEGQNVTLSCEQNLNHDAMYWYRQDPGQGLRLIYYSQIVNDFQKGDIAEGYSVSREKKESFPLTVTSAQKNPTAFYLCASSRGLNTEAFFGQGTRLTVV.

The V gene is TRBV7-9, the J gene TRBJ1-1; D remains unclear. The CDR3 has 12 residues. Germline V CDR1 and CDR2: SEHNR, FQNEAQ (reference sequence). The germline V and J ends were trimmed by 5 bases and 0 bases, with 4 bases remaining between them. DNA for the CDR3: TGTGCCAGCAGCCTATTGAACACTGAAGCTTTCTTT. This translates into CASSLLNTEAFF.

This chain links TRBV19 with TRBJ1-1; 8 positions match TRBD1. J lost 1 base, V lost 6 bases, and 4 bases had no gene match. Germline V gene data show CDR1 as LNHDA and CDR2 as SQIVND (reference sequence). The CDR3 has 14 residues. CDR3 sequence reads: CASSPGQANTEAFF. Here the CDR3 DNA reads TGTGCCAGTAGCCCGGGACAGGCGAACACTGAAGCTTTCTTT.

A single count supports this clone. The J gene is TRBJ1-6, the V gene TRBV19; tentatively, D is TRBD1 (5 bases). From germline, CDR1 is LNHDA and CDR2 SQIVND (reference sequence). The CDR3 runs to 16 residues. V gave up 5 bases and J gave up 9 bases, with 20 bases separating them. The CDR3 DNA is TGTGCCAGTAGTCAGTCCGGGGGAAGAATATTTTCACCCCTCCACTTT. Translating gives CASSQSGGRIFSPLHF.

The J gene is TRBJ1-2, the V gene TRBV7-8; no clear D. The CDR3 contains 14 residues. From germline, CDR1 is SGHVS and CDR2 FQNEAQ. V was pared by 5 bases and J by 5 bases, with 15 bases between. CDR3 nucleotides: TGTGCCAGCAGCCGCGGGCAGGCGGGTTATGGCTACACCTTC. Encoded protein: CASSRGQAGYGYTF. The variable domain in full, with the rest retrieved from reference TRBV7-8 and TRBJ1-2, is GAGVSQSPRYKVAKRGQDVALRCDPISGHVSLFWYQQALGQGPEFLTYFQNEAQLDKSGLPSDRFFAERPEGSVSTLKIQRTQQEDSAVYLCASSRGQAGYGYTFGSGTRLTVV.

This clone was picked up one time. This chain joins TRBV20-1 and TRBJ1-2; D remains unclear. The CDR3 spans 8 residues. CDR1 and CDR2 from the germline V gene are DFQATT and SNEGSKA (reference sequence). Trimming stripped 3 bases from V and 7 bases from J, with 0 bases between. In nucleotides, the CDR3 is TGCAGTGCTAGTGGCTACACCTTC. Translated, it gives CSASGYTF.

Details on this clone: One junction end disagrees with the germline gene, perhaps due to a read error. V is TRBV5-6 and J is TRBJ1-2; D may be TRBD1 (6 bases). Germline V gene sequence: CDR1 SGHDT, CDR2 YYEEEE. CDR3 length equals 14 residues. The CDR3 nucleotides are TGTGCCAGCACCTTGGACACGGGGGCGGTTGGCTACACCTTC. This gives the protein CASTLDTGAVGYTF.

The rearrangement joins TRBV7-9 to TRBJ2-2; no clear D. Deletions cut 2 bases from V and 3 bases from J, with 4 bases between. This CDR3 has 13 residues. Germline-derived CDR1 and CDR2 are SEHNR and FQNEAQ (reference sequence). CDR3 sequence (DNA): TGTGCCAGCAGCTTACGATACACCGGGGAGCTGTTTTTT. Its translation is CASSLRYTGELFF. The full variable domain, with the rest looked up from reference TRBV7-9 and TRBJ2-2, is DTGVSQNPRHKITKRGQNVTFRCDPISEHNRLYWYRQTLGQGPEFLTYFQNEAQLEKSRLLSDRFSAERPKGSFSTLEIQRTEQGDSAMYLCASSLRYTGELFFGEGSRLTVL.